The table lists the clone carrying this TCR beta chain with many counts. Its antigen remains unidentified. The sample originates from a study of metastatic and nonmetastatic thyroid tumors. About the research overall: From malignant and benign thyroid patients, repertoires in blood and in tumor or nodule tissue were compared. General observations from the study: Reports indicated that malignant thyroid tumors showed significantly higher TCR beta diversity than benign nodules did, in blood and tumor.

Germline V CDR1 and CDR2: MNHEY, SVGEGT. V was pared by 1 base and J by 5 bases, with 11 bases between. The CDR3 sequence is 14 residues long. Until they underwent thyroid surgery, no patient had received any treatment. TCRdb re-called the PCR reads with MiXCR. The data hold some 40,000 clones, with 15% to 20% observed a single time. This clonotype originated in a female donor with papillary thyroid cancer or a benign thyroid nodule (not recorded which). Some clones in this sample may be carry-over from other donors' samples. Sequenced material: blood. The chain is built from TRBV6-2 or TRBV6-3 and TRBJ1-1, with D possibly TRBD1 on 6 matching bases. CDR3 in amino acids: CASSYFRGGTEAFF. CDR3 bases: TGTGCCAGCAGTTACTTCAGGGGTGGAACTGAAGCTTTCTTT.